This passage covers 6 T cell receptor beta chains from one sample sequenced in a study of T cell clonotyping in hematopoietic cell transplantation. Sequenced by immunoSEQ multiplex PCR; TCRdb stores in-frame clones only, minus some. The sample includes approximately 9,000 clones, roughly 85% of them seen just once. The material sequenced was peripheral blood mononuclear cells, taken 180 days after allogeneic stem cell transplant. Every receptor here comes from a female patient between 50 and 59 years old who had an allogeneic stem cell transplant from a related donor, so the T cells may come from the graft donor. Some clones in this sample may be carry-over from other donors' samples.

This chain uses TRBV28 with TRBJ1-1; maybe TRBD1 (6 bases). CDR1 is MDHEN and CDR2 is SYDVKM in the germline V gene. This CDR3 is 13 amino acids long. The germline V and J ends were trimmed by 2 bases and 4 bases, with 8 bases remaining between them. CDR3 nucleotide sequence: TGTGCCAGCAGTTTAGGCAGGGGCACTGAAGCTTTCTTT. Protein: CASSLGRGTEAFF.

The chain carries TRBV6-5 and TRBJ2-2, with 8 bases lining up with TRBD1. The germline gives CDR1 MNHEY, CDR2 SVGAGI. Germline trimming cut 6 bases from V and 3 bases from J; bases unmatched to any gene: 6. The CDR3 is 15 amino acids. DNA for the CDR3: TGTGCCAGCAGCTTGAACAGGGGGGACACCGGGGAGCTGTTTTTT. Protein sequence: CASSLNRGDTGELFF.

The chain employs TRBV4-3 and TRBJ1-1, with TRBD1 matching 9 bases. V trimming: 3 bases; J trimming: 8 bases; junction bases outside the gene matches: 13. The CDR3 extends over 16 amino acids. Per germline, CDR1 LGHNA and CDR2 YSLEER. CDR3 residues: CASSQAGTGIFQEAFF. The CDR3 DNA reads as TGCGCCAGCAGCCAGGCCGGGACAGGGATTTTTCAGGAAGCTTTCTTT.

J is TRBJ1-6 and V is TRBV9, with no clear D. Deletions cut 0 bases from V and 7 bases from J, with 5 bases between. Germline V gene sequence: CDR1 SGDLS, CDR2 YYNGEE. The CDR3 runs to 13 residues. The CDR3 is CASSVDQNSPLHF. The DNA for the CDR3 is TGTGCCAGCAGCGTAGATCAGAATTCACCCCTCCACTTT.

This clone was detected a few times. The rearrangement links TRBV27 to TRBJ1-1; 8 bases fit TRBD1. Germline CDR1 reads MNHEY; CDR2 reads SMNVEV (reference sequence). The CDR3 is made up of 17 amino acids. J lost 4 bases, V lost 2 bases, and 12 bases had no gene match. This CDR3 reads CASSLRPGGDLGTEAFF. CDR3 nucleotide sequence: TGTGCCAGCAGTTTAAGGCCAGGGGGCGATCTGGGCACTGAAGCTTTCTTT.

The chain employs TRBV5-8 and TRBJ2-3; 9 bases agree with TRBD1. CDR3 length equals 14 residues. The V gene end was trimmed by 4 bases and the J gene end by 6 bases; junction bases not matched to a gene: 6. The germline CDR1 and CDR2 sequences are SGHTS and YDEGEE. The CDR3 sequence: CASSLGTGSDTQYF. The CDR3 nucleotides read TGTGCCAGCAGCCTGGGGACAGGGTCGGATACGCAGTATTTT.